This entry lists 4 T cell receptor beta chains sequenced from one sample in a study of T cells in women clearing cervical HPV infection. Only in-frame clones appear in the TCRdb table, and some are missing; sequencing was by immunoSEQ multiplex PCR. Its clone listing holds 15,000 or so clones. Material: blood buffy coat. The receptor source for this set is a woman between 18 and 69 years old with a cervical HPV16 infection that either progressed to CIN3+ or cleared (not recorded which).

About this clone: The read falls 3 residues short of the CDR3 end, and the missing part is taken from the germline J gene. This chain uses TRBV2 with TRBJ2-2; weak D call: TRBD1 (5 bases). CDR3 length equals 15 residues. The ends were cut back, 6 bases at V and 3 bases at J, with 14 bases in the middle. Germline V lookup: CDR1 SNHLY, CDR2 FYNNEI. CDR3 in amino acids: CASRTDPRDTGELFF. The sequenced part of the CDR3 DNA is TGTGCCAGCAGGACAGATCCCAGGGACACCGGGGAG.

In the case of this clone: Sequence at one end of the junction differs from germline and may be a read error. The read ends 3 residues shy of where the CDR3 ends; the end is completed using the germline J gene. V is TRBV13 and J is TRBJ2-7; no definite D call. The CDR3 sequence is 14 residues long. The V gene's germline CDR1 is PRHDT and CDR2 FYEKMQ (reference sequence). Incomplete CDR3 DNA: TGTGCCAGCGGCTTAGGTACAAGAACCTACGAG. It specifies CASGLGTRTYE. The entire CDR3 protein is CASGLGTRTYEQYF.

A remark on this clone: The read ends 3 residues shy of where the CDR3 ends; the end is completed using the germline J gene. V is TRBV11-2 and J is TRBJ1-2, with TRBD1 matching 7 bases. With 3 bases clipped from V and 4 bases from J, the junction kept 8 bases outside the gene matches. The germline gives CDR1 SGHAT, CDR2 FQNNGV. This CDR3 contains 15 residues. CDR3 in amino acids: CASSLGQGGGYGYTF. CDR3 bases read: TGTGCCAGCAGCTTGGGTCAGGGGGGCGGCTATGGC.

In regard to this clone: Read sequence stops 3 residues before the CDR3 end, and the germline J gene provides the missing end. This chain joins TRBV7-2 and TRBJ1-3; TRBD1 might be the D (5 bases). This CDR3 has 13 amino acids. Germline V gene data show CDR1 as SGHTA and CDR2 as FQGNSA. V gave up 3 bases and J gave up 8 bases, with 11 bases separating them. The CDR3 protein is CASSFSGLDTIYF. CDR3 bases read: TGTGCCAGCAGCTTTTCAGGGTTAGACACC.